This T cell receptor beta chain was sequenced in a study of response to subunit inactivated influenza vaccine. Notes on this clonotype: Antigen specificity is unknown.

Findings of the study overall: The authors offered the suggestion that each seasonal influenza vaccination recruits few new T cells.

TCRdb re-analysed the RT-PCR reads in MiXCR, keeping a single row per CDR3 protein. This sample has 500,000 to 600,000 distinct CDR3 sequences, with around 13% found just once. This CDR3 is 14 amino acids long. Germline V gives CDR1 SEHNR, CDR2 FQNEAQ (reference sequence). The ends were cut back, 6 bases at V and 2 bases at J, with 12 bases in the middle. Here the sequenced sample was PBMCs from blood, taken roughly 47 days after vaccination. The origin of this receptor is a man aged 50-59 years who received an inactivated influenza vaccine. V is TRBV7-9 and J is TRBJ2-3; the D gene is possibly TRBD1 (6 bases). The CDR3 nucleotides read TGTGCCAGCAGATTCAGGGGACCCACAGATACGCAGTATTTT. Its translation is CASRFRGPTDTQYF. Variable domain in full (rest from reference TRBV7-9 and TRBJ2-3): DTGVSQNPRHKITKRGQNVTFRCDPISEHNRLYWYRQTLGQGPEFLTYFQNEAQLEKSRLLSDRFSAERPKGSFSTLEIQRTEQGDSAMYLCASRFRGPTDTQYFGPGTRLTVL.